Below, 14 T cell receptor beta chains from the same sample are listed, as sequenced in a study of radiotherapy plus CTLA-4 blockade in lung cancer. The data were produced by immunoSEQ multiplex PCR, yet TCRdb's version contains in-frame clones alone and is incomplete. Of around 72,000 clones listed, over 65% were seen once; the top ten hold 7.1%. Sequenced here: peripheral blood, sampled from a patient treated with radiotherapy plus ipilimumab. These receptor sequences come from a human donor with non-small cell lung cancer who had a complete response to radiotherapy plus ipilimumab.

CDR3: CASSTPPARVTF. The CDR3 DNA reads as TGTGCCAGCAGTACCCCGCCAGCGAGGGTCACCTTC. The chain is built from TRBV28 and TRBJ1-2; no clear D gene. Trimming stripped 5 bases from V and 13 bases from J, with 17 bases between. This CDR3 region has 12 residues. Germline CDR1 and CDR2: MDHEN and SYDVKM.

This chain joins TRBV19 and TRBJ2-5; D is ambiguous. Looked up from germline, CDR1 is LNHDA and CDR2 is SQIVND (reference sequence). Trimming took 6 bases from V and 2 from J, leaving 10 bases between them. The CDR3 consists of 13 residues. CDR3 sequence: CASRGNLQETQYF. The CDR3 DNA follows: TGTGCCAGTAGAGGCAACCTACAAGAGACCCAGTACTTC.

This chain uses TRBV6-5 with TRBJ2-5; D not resolved. V lost 4 bases and J 1 base, leaving 10 bases between the germline ends. This CDR3 region has 14 residues. Germline CDR1 and CDR2: MNHEY and SVGAGI. The CDR3 coding sequence is TGTGCCAGCAGTTTTCCGGGCGTCCAAGAGACCCAGTACTTC. It is translated as CASSFPGVQETQYF.

CDR3 protein: CASSEARLDRQDLQHF. CDR3 sequence (DNA): TGTGCCAGCAGTGAAGCGCGATTGGACCGGCAGGATCTCCAGCATTTT. This chain links TRBV2 with TRBJ1-5, with unresolved D. Germline V CDR1 and CDR2: SNHLY, FYNNEI. This CDR3 is 16 amino acids long. V shed 0 bases and J shed 12 bases, with 21 bases lying between them.

CDR3 in amino acids: CASSFKLGPRTETQYF. The CDR3 coding sequence is TGTGCCAGCAGCTTTAAACTTGGACCTCGGACGGAGACCCAGTACTTC. The genes are TRBV5-6 and TRBJ2-5, with D unresolved. The CDR3 runs to 16 residues. CDR1 is SGHDT, CDR2 YYEEEE, per germline. Deletions cut 2 bases from V and 5 bases from J, with 19 bases between.

The chain links TRBV10-3 to TRBJ1-5; perhaps TRBD1 as D (6 bases). This CDR3 contains 17 residues. The V and J ends lost 0 bases and 6 bases respectively, with 18 bases between them. Germline loops: CDR1 ENHRY, CDR2 SYGVKD. CDR3 in amino acids: CAISESPWRGGPQPQHF. In DNA, the CDR3 is TGTGCCATCAGTGAGTCCCCGTGGAGAGGGGGGCCTCAGCCCCAGCATTTT.

The chain carries TRBV11-3 and TRBJ1-3; D gene ambiguous. V shed 5 bases and J shed 0 bases, with 14 bases lying between them. Germline-derived CDR1 and CDR2 are SGHNT and YENEEA. The CDR3 sequence is 16 residues long. The CDR3 is CASSPGELFSGNTIYF. In DNA form, the CDR3 reads TGTGCCAGCAGCCCGGGTGAATTATTCTCTGGAAACACCATATATTTT.

The CDR3 nucleotides are TGTGCCAGCAGCTTGCCGACAGGTGGGGCCAACGTCCTGACTTTC. Translating it yields CASSLPTGGANVLTF. The chain joins TRBV5-6 to TRBJ2-6; the D gene is possibly TRBD1 (6 bases). Germline V gene lookup returns CDR1 SGHDT and CDR2 YYEEEE. The V and J ends lost 1 base and 3 bases respectively, with 8 bases between them. This CDR3 has 15 amino acids.

The chain has TRBV5-4 and TRBJ1-2; D is possibly TRBD1 (5 bases). V was clipped by 1 base and J by 4 bases, with 8 bases between them. This CDR3 has 13 amino acids. Germline V lookup: CDR1 SGHNT, CDR2 YYREEE (reference sequence). The CDR3 coding sequence is TGTGCCAGCAGCTTGAGGGGTAGCTATGGCTACACCTTC. It specifies CASSLRGSYGYTF.

For the CDR3, the DNA is TGTGCCACCAGCCCCGGACAGAAGTATGGCTACACCTTC. It encodes CATSPGQKYGYTF. The V call is TRBV15, the J call TRBJ1-2, with D maybe TRBD1 (6 bases). This CDR3 contains 13 residues. Germline loops: CDR1 LNHNV, CDR2 YYDKDF (reference sequence). Trimming removed 5 bases at V and 5 bases at J, with 12 bases between.

This clone appeared once. The gene calls are TRBV21-1 and TRBJ1-2. TRBV21-1 is flagged as a pseudogene. The CDR3 length is 13 residues. The CDR3, as DNA: TGTGCCAGCAGTCGGACGTCTAACTATGGCTACACCTTC. It translates to CASSRTSNYGYTF.

The CDR3 region is CASSQGYSRTDTQYF. In nucleotides, the CDR3 is TGCGCCAGCAGCCAAGGATACAGCCGCACAGATACGCAGTATTTT. V usage is TRBV4-1 and J usage is TRBJ2-3; no reliable D call. The CDR3 contains 15 residues. The germline gives CDR1 MGHRA, CDR2 YSYEKL. With 1 base removed from V and 1 base from J, the gap between germline ends came to 9 bases.

The CDR3 is CASSRTARNNYGYTF. CDR3 in DNA: TGTGCCAGTAGTAGGACAGCACGGAATAACTATGGCTACACCTTC. The gene calls are TRBV19 and TRBJ1-2; weak D call: TRBD1 (6 bases). CDR1 and CDR2 (germline): LNHDA, SQIVND (reference sequence). The CDR3 extends over 15 amino acids. With 4 bases removed from V and 1 base from J, the gap between germline ends came to 13 bases.

This clone was seen more than once but under ten times. The chain recombines TRBV2 with TRBJ2-2, with D maybe TRBD2 (5 bases). Trimming left V 10 bases short and J 0 bases short, with 15 bases between. Looked up from germline, CDR1 is SNHLY and CDR2 is FYNNEI. There are 15 residues in the CDR3. For the CDR3, the DNA is TGTGCCACTCAGAGGTCGGGGTCGAACACCGGGGAGCTGTTTTTT. Residues: CATQRSGSNTGELFF.